Listed here are 8 T cell receptor beta chains from one sample, sequenced in a study of T-cell memory formation after mild COVID-19. Using its own MiXCR run on the 5' RACE reads, TCRdb lists one record per CDR3 protein. The sample holds 200,000 to 250,000 distinct CDR3 sequences; over 15% are singletons and the top ten take 2.1%. Sequenced material: PBMCs or a T cell subset sorted from them (not recorded which). These TCRs come from an adult woman who had mild COVID-19 (a few samples of this study predate the infection). Cell type and time point are not known.

V and J are TRBV5-6 and TRBJ1-1; TRBD1 is a possible D gene (6 bases). The CDR3 extends over 15 amino acids. V lost 2 bases and J 1 base, leaving 12 bases between the germline ends. In germline, CDR1 is SGHDT, CDR2 YYEEEE. CDR3 protein: CASSLSGQPNTEAFF. The CDR3, as DNA: TGTGCCAGCAGCTTATCTGGACAGCCGAACACTGAAGCTTTCTTT.

This clonotype has just a few counts. The chain links TRBV18 to TRBJ1-6; the match to TRBD1 covers 9 bases. The germline V gene encodes CDR1 KGHSH and CDR2 LQKENI. V gave up 4 bases and J gave up 7 bases; unmatched junction bases: 5. The CDR3 contains 15 residues. CDR3 coding DNA: TGTGCCAGCTCACTACCGGGACAGGGAAATTCACCCCTCCACTTT. This sequence encodes CASSLPGQGNSPLHF. Full variable domain (outside the CDR3, taken from reference TRBV18 and TRBJ1-6): NAGVMQNPRHLVRRRGQEARLRCSPMKGHSHVYWYRQLPEEGLKFMVYLQKENIIDESGMPKERFSAEFPKEGPSILRIQQVVRGDSAAYFCASSLPGQGNSPLHFGNGTRLTVT.

Only a few counts were recorded for this clonotype. The V call is TRBV5-1, the J call TRBJ2-1; 12 positions agree with TRBD2. Germline loops: CDR1 SGHRS, CDR2 YFSETQ. Germline trimming cut 2 bases from V and 8 bases from J; bases unmatched to any gene: 5. CDR3 length: 15 amino acids. CDR3 in DNA: TGCGCCAGCAGCTTTGGACTAGCGGGAATGGATGAGCAGTTCTTC. This codes for CASSFGLAGMDEQFF.

The sample holds a few counts of this clonotype. The chain carries TRBV5-1 and TRBJ1-1; perhaps TRBD1 as D (6 bases). With 0 bases removed from V and 11 bases from J, the gap between germline ends came to 20 bases. CDR3 length: 15 residues. Germline-derived CDR1 and CDR2 are SGHRS and YFSETQ. The CDR3 protein is CASSLADSSRDIAFF. The CDR3, as DNA: TGCGCCAGCAGCTTGGCCGATTCCTCCCGGGACATCGCTTTCTTT.

The chain carries TRBV12-3 or TRBV12-4 and TRBJ1-2, with a tentative D call TRBD1 (5 bases). The CDR3 has 12 amino acids. Trimming cost V 6 bases and J 8 bases, with 13 bases left between them. The DNA of the CDR3 is TGTGCCAGCAGCCGGGGGGTAAAAGGCTACACCTTC. This translates into CASSRGVKGYTF.

V and J are TRBV7-2 and TRBJ2-1; 8 bases match TRBD2. This CDR3 contains 14 residues. Unmatched junction bases numbered 8, after V lost 4 bases and J lost 9 bases. Germline-derived CDR1 and CDR2 are SGHTA and FQGNSA. For the CDR3, the DNA is TGTGCCAGCAGCTCGGGACTAGTTCAGGGTGAGCAGTTCTTC. Protein sequence: CASSSGLVQGEQFF.

The table lists this clonotype with a few counts. The chain employs TRBV29-1 and TRBJ1-1; unclear D gene. The CDR3 consists of 11 residues. Germline V gene data show CDR1 as SQVTM and CDR2 as ANQGSEA. V lost 7 bases, J lost 3 bases, and 9 bases lay in between. This CDR3 reads CSGRSYTEAFF. In DNA, the CDR3 is TGCAGCGGCAGATCCTACACTGAAGCTTTCTTT.

This clonotype was seen a handful of times. The rearrangement uses TRBV4-1 and TRBJ2-1; 7 nucleotides match TRBD2. Germline V CDR1 and CDR2: MGHRA, YSYEKL. V dropped 0 bases and J dropped 0; count of bases not matched to a gene: 11. CDR3 length equals 19 residues. Here the CDR3 reads CASSQDLGLAVSSYNEQFF. The CDR3 DNA reads as TGCGCCAGCAGCCAAGATTTAGGGCTAGCGGTGTCCTCCTACAATGAGCAGTTCTTC.